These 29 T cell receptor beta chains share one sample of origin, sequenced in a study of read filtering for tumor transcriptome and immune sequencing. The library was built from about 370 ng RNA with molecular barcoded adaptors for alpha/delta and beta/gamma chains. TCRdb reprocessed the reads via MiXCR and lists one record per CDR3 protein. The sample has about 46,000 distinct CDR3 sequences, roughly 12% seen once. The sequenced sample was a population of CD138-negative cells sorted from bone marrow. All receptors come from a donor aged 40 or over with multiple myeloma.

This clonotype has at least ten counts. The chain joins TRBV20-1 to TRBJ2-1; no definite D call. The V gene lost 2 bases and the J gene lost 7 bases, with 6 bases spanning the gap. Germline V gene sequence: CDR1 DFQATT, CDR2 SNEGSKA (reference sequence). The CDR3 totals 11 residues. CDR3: CSARLRNEQFF. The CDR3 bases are TGCAGTGCTAGACTAAGGAATGAGCAGTTCTTC.

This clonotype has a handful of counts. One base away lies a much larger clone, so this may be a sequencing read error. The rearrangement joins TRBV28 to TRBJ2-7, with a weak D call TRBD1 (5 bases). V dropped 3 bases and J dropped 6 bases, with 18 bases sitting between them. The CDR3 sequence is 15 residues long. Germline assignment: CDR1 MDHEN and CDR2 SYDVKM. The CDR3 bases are TGTGCCAGCAGTTTCGGGCAGGGCATGGTGGGCGAGCAGTACTTC. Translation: CASSFGQGMVGEQYF.

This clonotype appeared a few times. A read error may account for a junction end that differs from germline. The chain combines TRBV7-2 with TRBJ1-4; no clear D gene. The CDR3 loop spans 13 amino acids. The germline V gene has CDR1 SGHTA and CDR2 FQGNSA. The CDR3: CASSPVKAEKRFF. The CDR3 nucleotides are TGTGCCAGCAGCCCCGTTAAGGCCGAAAAACGGTTTTTT.

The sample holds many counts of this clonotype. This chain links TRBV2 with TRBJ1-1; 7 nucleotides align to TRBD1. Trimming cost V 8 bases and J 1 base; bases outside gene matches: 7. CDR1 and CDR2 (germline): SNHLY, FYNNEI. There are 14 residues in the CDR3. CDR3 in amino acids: CASQQRGRNTEAFF. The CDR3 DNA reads TGTGCCAGCCAGCAGAGGGGGCGGAACACTGAAGCTTTCTTT.

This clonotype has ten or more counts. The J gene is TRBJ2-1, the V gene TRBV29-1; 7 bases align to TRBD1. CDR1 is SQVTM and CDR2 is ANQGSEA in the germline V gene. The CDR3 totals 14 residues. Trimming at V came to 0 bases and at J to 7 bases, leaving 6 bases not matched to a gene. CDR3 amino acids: CSVEEWNRGNEQFF. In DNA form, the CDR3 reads TGCAGCGTTGAAGAGTGGAACAGGGGTAATGAGCAGTTCTTC.

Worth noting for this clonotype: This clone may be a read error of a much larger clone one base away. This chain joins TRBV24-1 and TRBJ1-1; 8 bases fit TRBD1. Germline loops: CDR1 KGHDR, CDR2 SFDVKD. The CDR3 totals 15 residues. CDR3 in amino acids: CATSDGQGANTVAFF. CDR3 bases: TGTGCCACCAGTGACGGACAGGGCGCGAACACTGTAGCTTTCTTT.

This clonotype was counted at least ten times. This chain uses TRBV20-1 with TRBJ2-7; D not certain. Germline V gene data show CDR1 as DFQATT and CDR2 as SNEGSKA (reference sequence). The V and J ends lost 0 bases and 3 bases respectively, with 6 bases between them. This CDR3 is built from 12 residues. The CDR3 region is CSARDRHYEQYF. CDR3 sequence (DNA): TGCAGTGCTAGAGACAGGCACTACGAGCAGTACTTC.

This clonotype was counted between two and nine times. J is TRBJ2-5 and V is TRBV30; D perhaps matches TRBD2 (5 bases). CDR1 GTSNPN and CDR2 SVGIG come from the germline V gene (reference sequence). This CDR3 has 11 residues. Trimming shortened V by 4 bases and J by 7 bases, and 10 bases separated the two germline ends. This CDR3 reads CAWKGAGTQYF. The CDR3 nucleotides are TGTGCCTGGAAGGGAGCTGGGACCCAGTACTTC.

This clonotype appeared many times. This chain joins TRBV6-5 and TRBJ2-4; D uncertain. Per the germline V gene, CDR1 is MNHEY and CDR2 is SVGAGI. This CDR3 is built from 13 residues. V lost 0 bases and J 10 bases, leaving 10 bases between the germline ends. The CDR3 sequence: CASSYSTGGIQYF. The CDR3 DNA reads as TGTGCCAGCAGTTACTCGACGGGTGGGATTCAGTACTTC.

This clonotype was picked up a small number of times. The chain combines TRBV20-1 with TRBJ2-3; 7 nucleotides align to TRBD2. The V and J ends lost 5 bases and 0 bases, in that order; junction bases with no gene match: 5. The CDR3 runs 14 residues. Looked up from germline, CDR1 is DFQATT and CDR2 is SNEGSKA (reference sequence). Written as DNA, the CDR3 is TGCAGTGCTCGGACTAGTTCTAGCACAGATACGCAGTATTTT. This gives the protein CSARTSSSTDTQYF.

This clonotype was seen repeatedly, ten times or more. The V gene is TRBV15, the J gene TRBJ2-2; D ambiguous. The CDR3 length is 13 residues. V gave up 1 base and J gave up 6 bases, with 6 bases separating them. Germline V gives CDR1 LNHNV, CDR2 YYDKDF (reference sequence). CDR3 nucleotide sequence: TGTGCCACCAGCAGAGCCCTGGCCGGGGAGCTGTTTTTT. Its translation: CATSRALAGELFF.

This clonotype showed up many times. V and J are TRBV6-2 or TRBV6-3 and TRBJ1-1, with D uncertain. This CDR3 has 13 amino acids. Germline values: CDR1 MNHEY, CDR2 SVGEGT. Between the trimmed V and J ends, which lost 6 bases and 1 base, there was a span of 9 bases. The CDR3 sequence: CASRVRENTEAFF. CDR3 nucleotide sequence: TGTGCCAGCAGGGTGCGAGAGAACACTGAAGCTTTCTTT.

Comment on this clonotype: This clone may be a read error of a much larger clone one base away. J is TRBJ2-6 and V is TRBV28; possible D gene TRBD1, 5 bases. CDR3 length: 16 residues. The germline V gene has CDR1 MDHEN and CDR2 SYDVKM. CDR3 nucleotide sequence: TGTGCCAGCAGTTTATCAGGGTTTTCTGGGGCCAACGCCCTGACTTTC. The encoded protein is CASSLSGFSGANALTF.

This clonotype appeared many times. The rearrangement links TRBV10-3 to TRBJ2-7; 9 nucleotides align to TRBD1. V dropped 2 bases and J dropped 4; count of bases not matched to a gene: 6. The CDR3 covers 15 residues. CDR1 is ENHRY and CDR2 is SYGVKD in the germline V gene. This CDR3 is CAISEPGQGNYEQYF. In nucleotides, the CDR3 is TGTGCCATCAGTGAGCCGGGACAGGGCAATTACGAGCAGTACTTC.

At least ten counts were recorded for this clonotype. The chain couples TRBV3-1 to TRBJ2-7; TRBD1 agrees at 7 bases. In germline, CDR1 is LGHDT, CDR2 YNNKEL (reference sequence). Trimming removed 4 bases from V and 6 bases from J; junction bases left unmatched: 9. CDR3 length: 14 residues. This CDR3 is CASSPPRTGGEQYF. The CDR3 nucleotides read TGTGCCAGCAGCCCACCCCGGACAGGTGGCGAGCAGTACTTC.

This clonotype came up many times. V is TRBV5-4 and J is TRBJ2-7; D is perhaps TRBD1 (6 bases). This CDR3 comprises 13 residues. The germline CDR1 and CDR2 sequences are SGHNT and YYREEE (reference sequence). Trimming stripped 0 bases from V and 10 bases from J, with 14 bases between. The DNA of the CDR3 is TGTGCCAGCAGCTTGGAAGGGGGAACGAGACAGTACTTC. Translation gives CASSLEGGTRQYF.

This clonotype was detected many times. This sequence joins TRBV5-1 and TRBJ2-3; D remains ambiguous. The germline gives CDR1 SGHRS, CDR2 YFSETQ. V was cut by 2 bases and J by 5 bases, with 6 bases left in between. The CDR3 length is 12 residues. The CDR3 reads CASSFTGDTQYF. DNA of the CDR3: TGCGCCAGCAGCTTCACGGGAGATACGCAGTATTTT.

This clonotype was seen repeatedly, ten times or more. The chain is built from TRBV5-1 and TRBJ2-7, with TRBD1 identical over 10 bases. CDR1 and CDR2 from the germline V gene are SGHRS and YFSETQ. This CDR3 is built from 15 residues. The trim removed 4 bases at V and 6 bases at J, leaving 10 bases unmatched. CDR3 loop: CASSTIPGQGGEQYF. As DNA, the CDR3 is TGCGCCAGCAGCACAATTCCTGGACAGGGGGGCGAGCAGTACTTC.

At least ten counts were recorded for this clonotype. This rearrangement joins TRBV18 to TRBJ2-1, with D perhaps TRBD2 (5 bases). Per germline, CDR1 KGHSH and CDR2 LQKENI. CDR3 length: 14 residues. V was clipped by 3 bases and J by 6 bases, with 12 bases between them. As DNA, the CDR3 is TGTGCCAGCTCACCCATGAGGGCAGCCAATGAGCAGTTCTTC. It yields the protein CASSPMRAANEQFF.

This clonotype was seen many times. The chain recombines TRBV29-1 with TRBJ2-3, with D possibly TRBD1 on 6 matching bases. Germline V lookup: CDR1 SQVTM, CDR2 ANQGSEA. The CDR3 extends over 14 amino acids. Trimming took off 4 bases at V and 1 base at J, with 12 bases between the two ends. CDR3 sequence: CSVVGQPRTDTQYF. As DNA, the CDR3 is TGCAGCGTTGTAGGACAGCCCCGCACAGATACGCAGTATTTT.

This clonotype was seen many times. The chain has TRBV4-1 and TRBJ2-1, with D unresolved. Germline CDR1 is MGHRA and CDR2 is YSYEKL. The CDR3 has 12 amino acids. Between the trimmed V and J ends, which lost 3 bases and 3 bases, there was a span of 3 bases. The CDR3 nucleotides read TGCGCCAGCAGCCAGGACTACAATGAGCAGTTCTTC. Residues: CASSQDYNEQFF.

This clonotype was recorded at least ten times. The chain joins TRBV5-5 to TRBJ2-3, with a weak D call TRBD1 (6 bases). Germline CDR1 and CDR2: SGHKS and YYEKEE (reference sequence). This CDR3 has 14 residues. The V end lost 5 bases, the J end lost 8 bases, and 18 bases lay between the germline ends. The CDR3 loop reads CASRGTPIRGTQYF. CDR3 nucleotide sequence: TGTGCCAGCAGGGGGACACCCATTCGGGGTACGCAGTATTTT.

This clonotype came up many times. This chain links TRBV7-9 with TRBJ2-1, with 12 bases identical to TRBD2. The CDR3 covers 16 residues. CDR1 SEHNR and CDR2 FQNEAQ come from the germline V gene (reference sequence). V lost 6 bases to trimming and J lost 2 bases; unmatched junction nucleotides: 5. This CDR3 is CASSWTSGKTYNEQFF. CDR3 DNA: TGTGCCAGCAGTTGGACTAGCGGGAAAACCTACAATGAGCAGTTCTTC.

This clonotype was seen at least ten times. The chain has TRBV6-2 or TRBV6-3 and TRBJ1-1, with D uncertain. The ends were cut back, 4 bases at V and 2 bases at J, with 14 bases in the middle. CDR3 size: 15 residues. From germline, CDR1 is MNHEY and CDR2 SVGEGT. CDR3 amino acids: CASSLIGSANTEAFF. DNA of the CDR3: TGTGCCAGCAGTTTAATTGGCAGCGCTAACACTGAAGCTTTCTTT.

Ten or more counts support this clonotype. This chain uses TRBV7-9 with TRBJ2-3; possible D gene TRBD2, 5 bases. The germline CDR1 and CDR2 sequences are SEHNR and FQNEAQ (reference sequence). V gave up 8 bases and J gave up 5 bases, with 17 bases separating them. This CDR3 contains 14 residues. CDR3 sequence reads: CASVYGRFEDTQYF. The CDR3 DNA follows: TGTGCCAGCGTTTATGGGAGATTTGAAGATACGCAGTATTTT. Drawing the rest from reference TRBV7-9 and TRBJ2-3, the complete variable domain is DTGVSQNPRHKITKRGQNVTFRCDPISEHNRLYWYRQTLGQGPEFLTYFQNEAQLEKSRLLSDRFSAERPKGSFSTLEIQRTEQGDSAMYLCASVYGRFEDTQYFGPGTRLTVL.

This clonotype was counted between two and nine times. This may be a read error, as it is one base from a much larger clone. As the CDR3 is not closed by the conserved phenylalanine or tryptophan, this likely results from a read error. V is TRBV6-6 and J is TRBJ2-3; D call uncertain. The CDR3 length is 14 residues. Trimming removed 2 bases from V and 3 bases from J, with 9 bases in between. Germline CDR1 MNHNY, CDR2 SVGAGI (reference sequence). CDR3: CASSYQERTDTQYL. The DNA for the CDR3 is TGTGCCAGCAGTTACCAAGAACGGACAGATACGCAGTATCTT.

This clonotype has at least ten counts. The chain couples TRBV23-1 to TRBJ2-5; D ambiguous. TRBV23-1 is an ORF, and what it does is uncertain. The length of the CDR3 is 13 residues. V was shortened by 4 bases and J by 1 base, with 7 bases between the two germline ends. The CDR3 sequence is CASSPDTQETQYF. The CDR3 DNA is TGCGCCAGCAGTCCCGACACCCAAGAGACCCAGTACTTC.

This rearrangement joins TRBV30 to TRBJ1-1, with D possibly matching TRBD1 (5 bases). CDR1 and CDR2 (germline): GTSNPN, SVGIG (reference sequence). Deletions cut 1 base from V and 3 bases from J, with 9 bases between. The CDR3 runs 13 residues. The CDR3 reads CAWSDGTHTEAFF. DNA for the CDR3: TGTGCCTGGAGTGACGGGACTCACACTGAAGCTTTCTTT.

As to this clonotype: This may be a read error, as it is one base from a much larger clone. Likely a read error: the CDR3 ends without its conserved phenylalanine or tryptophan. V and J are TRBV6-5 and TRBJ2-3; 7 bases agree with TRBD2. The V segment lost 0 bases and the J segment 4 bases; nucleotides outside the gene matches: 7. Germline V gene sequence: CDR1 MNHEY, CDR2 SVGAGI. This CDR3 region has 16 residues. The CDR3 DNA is TGTGCCAGCAGTTACTCGCCCCGGACTAGTTCAGATACGCAGTATTTG. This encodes CASSYSPRTSSDTQYL.